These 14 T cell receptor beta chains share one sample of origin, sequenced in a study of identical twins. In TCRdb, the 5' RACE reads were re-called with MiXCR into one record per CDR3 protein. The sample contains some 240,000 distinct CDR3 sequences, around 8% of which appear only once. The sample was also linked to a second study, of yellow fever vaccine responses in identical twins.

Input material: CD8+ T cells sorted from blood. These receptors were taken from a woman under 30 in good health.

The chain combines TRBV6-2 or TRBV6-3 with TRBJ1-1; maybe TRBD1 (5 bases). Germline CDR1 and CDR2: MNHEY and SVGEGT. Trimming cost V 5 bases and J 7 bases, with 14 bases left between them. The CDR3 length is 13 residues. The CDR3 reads CASSPPGLLEAFF. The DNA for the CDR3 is TGTGCCAGCAGTCCTCCAGGGTTGCTTGAAGCTTTCTTT.

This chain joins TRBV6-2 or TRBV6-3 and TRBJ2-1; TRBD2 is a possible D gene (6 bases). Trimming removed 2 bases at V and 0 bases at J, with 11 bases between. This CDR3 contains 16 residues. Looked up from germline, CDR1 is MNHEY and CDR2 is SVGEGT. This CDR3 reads CASSYPLAPSYNEQFF. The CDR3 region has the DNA TGTGCCAGCAGTTACCCACTAGCTCCCTCCTACAATGAGCAGTTCTTC.

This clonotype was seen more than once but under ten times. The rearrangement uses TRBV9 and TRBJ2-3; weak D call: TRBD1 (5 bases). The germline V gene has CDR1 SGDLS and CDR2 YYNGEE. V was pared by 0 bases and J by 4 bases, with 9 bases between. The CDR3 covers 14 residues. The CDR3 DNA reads TGTGCCAGCAGCGTAGGGGGCCCAGCAGATACGCAGTATTTT. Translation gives CASSVGGPADTQYF.

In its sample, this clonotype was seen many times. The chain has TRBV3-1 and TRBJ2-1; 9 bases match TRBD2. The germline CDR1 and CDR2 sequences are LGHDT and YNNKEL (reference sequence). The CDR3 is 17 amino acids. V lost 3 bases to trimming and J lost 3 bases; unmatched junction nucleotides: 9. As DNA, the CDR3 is TGTGCCAGCAGCCACCCCGGACTAGCGAGTAACTACAATGAGCAGTTCTTC. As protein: CASSHPGLASNYNEQFF.

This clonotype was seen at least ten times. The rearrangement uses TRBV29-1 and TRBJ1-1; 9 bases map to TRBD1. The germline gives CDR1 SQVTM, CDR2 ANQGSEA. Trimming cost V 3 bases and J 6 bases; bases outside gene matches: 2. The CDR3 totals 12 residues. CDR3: CSVEDRGAEAFF. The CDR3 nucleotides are TGCAGCGTTGAGGACAGGGGAGCTGAAGCTTTCTTT.

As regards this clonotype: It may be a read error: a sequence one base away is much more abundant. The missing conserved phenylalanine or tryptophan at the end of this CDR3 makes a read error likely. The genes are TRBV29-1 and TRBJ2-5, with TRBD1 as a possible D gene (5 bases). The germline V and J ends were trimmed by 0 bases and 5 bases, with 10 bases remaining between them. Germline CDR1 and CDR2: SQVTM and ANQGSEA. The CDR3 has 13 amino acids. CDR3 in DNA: TGCAGCGTTGAAGATCTAGGGGTCGAGACCCAGTACCTC. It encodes CSVEDLGVETQYL.

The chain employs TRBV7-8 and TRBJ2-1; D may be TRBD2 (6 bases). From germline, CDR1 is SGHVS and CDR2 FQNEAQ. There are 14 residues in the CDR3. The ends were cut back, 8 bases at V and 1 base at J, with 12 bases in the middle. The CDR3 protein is CASVRETSYNEQFF. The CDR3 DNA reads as TGTGCCAGCGTACGGGAGACGTCCTACAATGAGCAGTTCTTC.

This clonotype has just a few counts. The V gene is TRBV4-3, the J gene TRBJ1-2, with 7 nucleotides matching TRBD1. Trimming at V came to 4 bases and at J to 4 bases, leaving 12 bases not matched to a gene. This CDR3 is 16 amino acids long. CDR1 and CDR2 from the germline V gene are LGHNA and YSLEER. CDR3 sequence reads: CASSRGGGDYGYGYTF. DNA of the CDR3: TGCGCCAGCAGCCGGGGAGGGGGCGACTACGGCTATGGCTACACCTTC.

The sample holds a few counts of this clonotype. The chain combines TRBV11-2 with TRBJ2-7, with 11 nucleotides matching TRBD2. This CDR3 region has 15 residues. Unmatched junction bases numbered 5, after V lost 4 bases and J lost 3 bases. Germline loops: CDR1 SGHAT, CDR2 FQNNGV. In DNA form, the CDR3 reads TGTGCCAGCAGCTCTTTGACTAGCGGGGTCTACGAGCAGTACTTC. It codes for CASSSLTSGVYEQYF.

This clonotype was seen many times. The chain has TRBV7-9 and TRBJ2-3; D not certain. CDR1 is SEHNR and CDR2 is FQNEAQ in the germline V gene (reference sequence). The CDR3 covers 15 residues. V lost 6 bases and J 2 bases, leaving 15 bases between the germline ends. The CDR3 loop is CASSDLWIVTDTQYF. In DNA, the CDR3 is TGTGCCAGCAGTGACTTGTGGATAGTCACAGATACGCAGTATTTT. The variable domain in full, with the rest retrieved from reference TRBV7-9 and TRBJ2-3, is DTGVSQNPRHKITKRGQNVTFRCDPISEHNRLYWYRQTLGQGPEFLTYFQNEAQLEKSRLLSDRFSAERPKGSFSTLEIQRTEQGDSAMYLCASSDLWIVTDTQYFGPGTRLTVL.

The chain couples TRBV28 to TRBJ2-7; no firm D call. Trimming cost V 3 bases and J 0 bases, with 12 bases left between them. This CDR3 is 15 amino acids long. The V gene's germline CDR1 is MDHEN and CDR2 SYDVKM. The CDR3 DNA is TGTGCCAGCAGTTTTGGGGATCCGAGCTCCTACGAGCAGTACTTC. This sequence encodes CASSFGDPSSYEQYF.

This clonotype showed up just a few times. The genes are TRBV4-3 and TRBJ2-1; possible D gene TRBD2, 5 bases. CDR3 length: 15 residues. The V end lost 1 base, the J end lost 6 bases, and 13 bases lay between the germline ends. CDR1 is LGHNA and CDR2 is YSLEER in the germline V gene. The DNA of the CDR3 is TGCGCCAGCAGCCAAGCAAGTCTAGCACCCAATGAGCAGTTCTTC. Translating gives CASSQASLAPNEQFF.

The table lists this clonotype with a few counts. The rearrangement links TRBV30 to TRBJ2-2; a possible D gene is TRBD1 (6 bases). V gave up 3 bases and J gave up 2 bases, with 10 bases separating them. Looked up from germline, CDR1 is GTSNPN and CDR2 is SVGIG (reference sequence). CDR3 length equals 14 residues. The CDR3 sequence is CAWSRGHNTGELFF. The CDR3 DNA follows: TGTGCCTGGAGCCGGGGACACAACACCGGGGAGCTGTTTTTT.

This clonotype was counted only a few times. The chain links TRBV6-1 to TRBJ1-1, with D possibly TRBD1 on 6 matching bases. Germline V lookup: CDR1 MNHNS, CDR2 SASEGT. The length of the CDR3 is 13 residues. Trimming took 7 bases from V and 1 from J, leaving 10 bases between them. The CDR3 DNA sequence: TGTGCCAGCACGGGACACGAGAACACTGAAGCTTTCTTT. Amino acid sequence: CASTGHENTEAFF.